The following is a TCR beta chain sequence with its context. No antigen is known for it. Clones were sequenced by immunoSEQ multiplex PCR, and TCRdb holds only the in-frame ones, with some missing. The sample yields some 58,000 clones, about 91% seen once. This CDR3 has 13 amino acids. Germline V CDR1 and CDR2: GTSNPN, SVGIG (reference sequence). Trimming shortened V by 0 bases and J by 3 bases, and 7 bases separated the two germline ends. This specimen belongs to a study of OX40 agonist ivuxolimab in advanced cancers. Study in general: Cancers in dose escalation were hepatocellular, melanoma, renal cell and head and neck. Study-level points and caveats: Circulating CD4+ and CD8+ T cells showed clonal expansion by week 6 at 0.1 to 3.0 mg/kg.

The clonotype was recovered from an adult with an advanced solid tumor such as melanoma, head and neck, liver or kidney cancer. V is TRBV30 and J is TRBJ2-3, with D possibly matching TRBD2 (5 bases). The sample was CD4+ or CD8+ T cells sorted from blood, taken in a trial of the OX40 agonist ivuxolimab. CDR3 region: CAWSVRETDTQYF. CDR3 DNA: TGTGCCTGGAGTGTGAGGGAGACAGATACGCAGTATTTT.